This T cell receptor (beta chain) was retrieved from a study of cytomegalovirus exposure and HLA in healthy donors. General study points: Fewer N-insertions (relative to the approximately 700-donor mean) were reportedly seen in an Asian-associated ancestry cluster in a later analysis. In an earlier analysis, in 587 donors, most V segments appeared productive either ~87% or ~30% of the time.

PCR used 60 Vbeta primers and 13 Jbeta primers. Clones were read by immunoSEQ multiplex PCR, and TCRdb kept only the in-frame ones, dropping some. The sample carries approximately 210,000 clones, 77% recorded once. This clone was found once. Its antigen is as yet unknown. V was pared by 0 bases and J by 0 bases, with 6 bases between. The germline V gene has CDR1 MNHNY and CDR2 SVGAGI (reference sequence). There are 14 residues in the CDR3. The sequence was obtained from a young woman in good health and CMV-seropositive. Input material: PBMCs. This sequence joins TRBV6-6 and TRBJ2-7, with a weak D call TRBD1 (6 bases). The CDR3 nucleotides are TGTGCCAGCAGTTACTCGGACAGCTCCTACGAGCAGTACTTC. Translating gives CASSYSDSSYEQYF.